This entry lists 24 T cell receptor beta chains sequenced from one sample in a study of cytomegalovirus exposure and HLA in healthy donors. Using immunoSEQ multiplex PCR, the repertoire was profiled, and TCRdb retains in-frame clones only, with some absent. This sample yields almost 75,000 clones, of which around 81% are seen a single time; 2.5% to 3% belongs to the top ten. The sequencing input was PBMCs. The receptors here all came from a man aged 25-45 years in good health and CMV-seronegative.

This clone came up once. The same CDR3 also results from other DNA sequences found in this sample. This chain links TRBV2 with TRBJ2-2; TRBD2 agrees at 7 bases. The CDR3 extends over 14 amino acids. The V and J ends lost 6 bases and 5 bases, in that order; junction bases with no gene match: 6. The germline V gene has CDR1 SNHLY and CDR2 FYNNEI. CDR3 amino acids: CASRGLGGTGELFF. CDR3 nucleotides: TGTGCCAGCAGGGGGTTGGGGGGGACCGGGGAGCTGTTTTTT. Full variable domain (rest looked up from reference TRBV2 and TRBJ2-2): EPEVTQTPSHQVTQMGQEVILRCVPISNHLYFYWYRQILGQKVEFLVSFYNNEISEKSEIFDDQFSVERPDGSNFTLKIRSTKLEDSAMYFCASRGLGGTGELFFGEGSRLTVL.

The J gene is TRBJ2-5, the V gene TRBV29-1; D is unclear. V dropped 4 bases and J dropped 2 bases, with 11 bases sitting between them. Germline V CDR1 and CDR2: SQVTM, ANQGSEA. The CDR3 sequence is 13 residues long. The CDR3: CSVVAHRQETQYF. The CDR3 coding sequence is TGCAGCGTTGTGGCCCACCGACAAGAGACCCAGTACTTC.

This clone turned up a few times. CDR3 coding DNA: TGTGCCAGCAGTGGGACTAGCGGGGGGCCAGATACGCAGTATTTT. This gives the protein CASSGTSGGPDTQYF. The chain uses TRBV6-1 and TRBJ2-3; 14 nucleotides match TRBD2. The CDR3 totals 15 residues. CDR1 MNHNS and CDR2 SASEGT come from the germline V gene. V was pared by 4 bases and J by 4 bases, with 1 base of the junction left unmatched.

The chain has TRBV7-9 and TRBJ1-2, with 7 bases lining up with TRBD1. The germline V gene has CDR1 SEHNR and CDR2 FQNEAQ (reference sequence). This CDR3 is built from 15 residues. V lost 5 bases to trimming and J lost 4 bases; unmatched junction nucleotides: 10. CDR3 DNA sequence: TGTGCCAGCAGCGACGATACTACAGGGGTCTATGGCTACACCTTC. This encodes CASSDDTTGVYGYTF.

The chain uses TRBV4-1 and TRBJ2-2; 8 nucleotides match TRBD1. The germline gives CDR1 MGHRA, CDR2 YSYEKL. The CDR3 spans 16 residues. Losses at the gene ends were 1 base for V and 4 bases for J; bases not matched to a gene: 5. The CDR3 bases are TGCGCCAGCAGCCAAGGGGGGCAGGGGGCCACCGGGGAGCTGTTTTTT. This encodes CASSQGGQGATGELFF.

This clone was recorded a few times. The rearrangement joins TRBV6-4 to TRBJ2-3; D is possibly TRBD2 (6 bases). V lost 2 bases and J 4 bases, leaving 13 bases between the germline ends. The CDR3 extends over 15 amino acids. Germline loops: CDR1 MRHNA, CDR2 SNTAGT. DNA of the CDR3: TGTGCCAGCAGTGACGTGGGGGGTTCCCCAGATACGCAGTATTTT. Translating gives CASSDVGGSPDTQYF.

The V gene is TRBV9, the J gene TRBJ1-3, with D possibly being TRBD1 (6 bases). Trimming removed 4 bases at V and 0 bases at J, with 17 bases between. There are 17 residues in the CDR3. From germline, CDR1 is SGDLS and CDR2 YYNGEE. The CDR3 loop reads CASSPEPTGHSGNTIYF. The CDR3 DNA follows: TGTGCCAGCAGCCCCGAGCCGACAGGCCACTCTGGAAACACCATATATTTT.

The chain combines TRBV5-4 with TRBJ1-2; 9 positions agree with TRBD1. Germline V gene data show CDR1 as SGHNT and CDR2 as YYREEE (reference sequence). V trimming: 0 bases; J trimming: 8 bases; junction bases outside the gene matches: 8. The length of the CDR3 is 15 residues. This chain's CDR3 is CASSLVQGAWSGYTF. As DNA, the CDR3 is TGTGCCAGCAGCTTGGTACAGGGGGCATGGTCCGGCTACACCTTC.

The chain is built from TRBV2 and TRBJ1-2; a possible D gene is TRBD1 (5 bases). V lost 2 bases and J 8 bases, leaving 18 bases between the germline ends. This CDR3 spans 15 amino acids. The V gene's germline CDR1 is SNHLY and CDR2 FYNNEI. CDR3 sequence: CASSEQGGASRGYTF. For the CDR3, the DNA is TGTGCCAGCAGTGAACAGGGAGGGGCAAGTCGAGGCTACACCTTC.

This chain connects TRBV4-2 to TRBJ2-5; 8 bases line up with TRBD2. The CDR3 spans 16 residues. Germline CDR1 and CDR2: LGHNA and YNFKEQ. J gave up 6 bases and V 0 bases, and 9 bases lay outside the gene matches. CDR3: CASSQDLGTRTQTQYF. As DNA, the CDR3 is TGTGCCAGCAGCCAAGATTTGGGGACTAGAACACAGACCCAGTACTTC.

The chain combines TRBV30 with TRBJ1-1; TRBD1 aligns across 8 bases. Germline V lookup: CDR1 GTSNPN, CDR2 SVGIG (reference sequence). This CDR3 contains 12 residues. V lost 7 bases to trimming and J lost 8 bases; unmatched junction nucleotides: 9. This CDR3 is CALDRESSEAFF. The CDR3 nucleotides are TGTGCCTTGGACAGGGAGTCTTCCGAAGCTTTCTTT.

This clone occurred a few times. The CDR3 loop reads CASSSLWRGQKGYTF. CDR3 coding DNA: TGTGCCAGCAGCTCTCTGTGGAGGGGGCAGAAAGGCTACACCTTC. This chain joins TRBV11-2 and TRBJ1-2, with TRBD1 matching over 7 bases. Germline assignment: CDR1 SGHAT and CDR2 FQNNGV. Trimming removed 4 bases from V and 8 bases from J; junction bases left unmatched: 13. This CDR3 is 15 amino acids long. Based on the CDR3 plus reference TRBV11-2 and TRBJ1-2, the full variable domain is EAGVAQSPRYKIIEKRQSVAFWCNPISGHATLYWYQQILGQGPKLLIQFQNNGVVDDSQLPKDRFSAERLKGVDSTLKIQPAKLEDSAVYLCASSSLWRGQKGYTFGSGTRLTVV.

The chain is built from TRBV2 and TRBJ2-2, with D perhaps matching TRBD1 (5 bases). This CDR3 comprises 16 residues. The V gene's germline CDR1 is SNHLY and CDR2 FYNNEI. V was cut by 6 bases and J by 5 bases, with 19 bases left in between. CDR3 sequence: CASRWGGPRGTGELFF. CDR3 nucleotide sequence: TGTGCCAGCAGGTGGGGCGGCCCCAGAGGAACCGGGGAGCTGTTTTTT.

The chain combines TRBV9 with TRBJ1-1; TRBD1 might be the D (5 bases). Trimming left V 5 bases short and J 1 base short, with 12 bases between. This CDR3 is built from 14 residues. Germline lookup yields CDR1 SGDLS and CDR2 YYNGEE. CDR3 in amino acids: CASSPTVTNTEAFF. DNA for the CDR3: TGTGCCAGCAGTCCGACAGTAACGAACACTGAAGCTTTCTTT.

The chain combines TRBV30 with TRBJ2-7; TRBD2 agrees at 10 bases. From germline, CDR1 is GTSNPN and CDR2 SVGIG (reference sequence). The V and J ends lost 3 bases and 0 bases, in that order; junction bases with no gene match: 8. The CDR3 consists of 16 residues. CDR3 region: CAWSSTSGAYSYEQYF. CDR3 nucleotide sequence: TGTGCCTGGAGCAGTACTAGCGGGGCCTACTCCTACGAGCAGTACTTC.

This clone was recorded a few times. The chain couples TRBV28 to TRBJ1-3; no reliable D call. The V end was cut by 6 bases, the J end by 8 bases, with 17 bases between. The length of the CDR3 is 14 residues. Germline CDR1 reads MDHEN; CDR2 reads SYDVKM. The CDR3 is CASRTPASSYTIYF. The CDR3 coding sequence is TGTGCCAGCAGGACTCCAGCGTCATCCTACACCATATATTTT.

The chain has TRBV4-2 and TRBJ1-2; 8 positions match TRBD1. The CDR3 contains 17 residues. Germline trimming cut 1 base from V and 5 bases from J; bases unmatched to any gene: 12. Germline V gives CDR1 LGHNA, CDR2 YNFKEQ. The CDR3 spells CASSQGVTGQGLYGYTF. CDR3 coding DNA: TGTGCCAGCAGCCAAGGAGTGACAGGACAGGGCCTATATGGCTACACCTTC.

This chain connects TRBV7-9 to TRBJ2-2; 8 bases fit TRBD1. J lost 1 base, V lost 5 bases, and 3 bases had no gene match. Germline V lookup: CDR1 SEHNR, CDR2 FQNEAQ (reference sequence). This CDR3 region has 15 residues. CDR3 in DNA: TGTGCCAGCAGCGCCACAGGGGGGAACACCGGGGAGCTGTTTTTT. This encodes CASSATGGNTGELFF.

In regard to this clone: The junction departs from germline at one end; a sequencing error may be responsible. This chain uses TRBV4-3 with TRBJ1-1; D is unresolved. This CDR3 is built from 15 residues. CDR1 and CDR2 (germline): LGHNA, YSLEER. In DNA, the CDR3 is TGCGCCAGCACCCAATCGAGGAAGATGAACACTGAAGCTTTCTTT. Residues: CASTQSRKMNTEAFF.

The sample holds one count of this clone. The chain joins TRBV21-1 to TRBJ1-6; the table's D call, TRBD1, has no DNA check behind it. TRBV21-1 is tagged as a pseudogene. CDR3 size: 18 residues. Here the CDR3 DNA reads TGTGCCAGCAGCAAGGGACAGATTACCCGAGGGTATAATTCACCCCTCCACTTT. Translated, it gives CASSKGQITRGYNSPLHF.

The V call is TRBV13, the J call TRBJ2-5; TRBD2 might be the D (5 bases). CDR1 PRHDT and CDR2 FYEKMQ come from the germline V gene (reference sequence). V shed 5 bases and J shed 5 bases, with 15 bases lying between them. The CDR3 runs to 14 residues. The CDR3 loop reads CASSRRGLGETQYF. DNA of the CDR3: TGTGCCAGCAGCCGCCGGGGATTGGGGGAGACCCAGTACTTC.

The chain joins TRBV18 to TRBJ2-2, with D possibly being TRBD2 (6 bases). Trimming cost V 1 base and J 0 bases, with 9 bases left between them. Germline V CDR1 and CDR2: KGHSH, LQKENI. This CDR3 is built from 16 residues. The CDR3 nucleotides read TGTGCCAGCTCACCACGCGGGACTCCGAACACCGGGGAGCTGTTTTTT. Amino acid sequence: CASSPRGTPNTGELFF.

The chain links TRBV6-1 to TRBJ2-7; weak D call: TRBD2 (5 bases). This CDR3 has 13 residues. Germline CDR1 and CDR2: MNHNS and SASEGT. V was clipped by 4 bases and J by 3 bases, with 10 bases between them. CDR3 coding DNA: TGTGCCAGCAGTGGAGGGTGGAGCTACGAGCAGTACTTC. This codes for CASSGGWSYEQYF.

This clone appeared a few times. This chain links TRBV6-5 with TRBJ1-1, with 8 bases identical to TRBD1. The CDR3 contains 15 residues. Per germline, CDR1 MNHEY and CDR2 SVGAGI. V dropped 7 bases and J dropped 0; count of bases not matched to a gene: 7. This CDR3 reads CASTGTGGLNTEAFF. The CDR3 bases are TGTGCCAGCACGGGTACAGGGGGGTTGAACACTGAAGCTTTCTTT.